The 11 T cell receptor beta chains below come from one sample, sequenced in a study of blood T cell repertoires in COVID-19. Clones were sequenced by immunoSEQ multiplex PCR, and TCRdb holds only the in-frame ones, with some missing. The data show 90,000 to 130,000 clones, with about 85% seen just once and under 5% held by the top ten. Sequenced material: peripheral blood. These receptors all come from a woman in her 70s with acute or convalescent COVID-19.

This clone showed up just a few times. The chain joins TRBV29-1 to TRBJ2-3; 9 positions agree with TRBD1. Germline CDR1 is SQVTM and CDR2 is ANQGSEA. The CDR3 runs to 14 residues. V was pared by 3 bases and J by 3 bases, with 4 bases of the junction left unmatched. The CDR3 reads CSVEAGQGTDTQYF. The CDR3 nucleotides read TGCAGCGTTGAGGCCGGACAGGGGACAGATACGCAGTATTTT.

The rearrangement joins TRBV6-1 to TRBJ2-7; possible D gene TRBD2, 5 bases. Germline values: CDR1 MNHNS, CDR2 SASEGT. V was trimmed by 0 bases and J by 7 bases, leaving 13 bases between them. The CDR3 totals 14 residues. The CDR3 here is CASSEAGGLAEQYV. CDR3 coding DNA: TGTGCCAGCAGTGAAGCAGGAGGTTTGGCGGAGCAGTACGTC.

The chain links TRBV11-1 to TRBJ1-4; D unresolved. CDR1 is SGHAT, CDR2 FQDESV, per germline (reference sequence). CDR3 length: 13 amino acids. Trimming took 7 bases from V and 11 from J, leaving 17 bases between them. The CDR3 nucleotides read TGTGCCAGCAACGACCACGTGGAGGGTAAACTGTTTTTT. It is translated as CASNDHVEGKLFF.

J is TRBJ2-4 and V is TRBV28; D gene unclear. CDR3 length: 16 residues. Trimming took 5 bases from V and 1 from J, leaving 15 bases between them. Germline values: CDR1 MDHEN, CDR2 SYDVKM. The CDR3: CASSPPQSVAKNIQYF. For the CDR3, the DNA is TGTGCCAGCAGTCCCCCCCAGAGCGTGGCCAAAAACATTCAGTACTTC.

In this sample, this clone turned up once. V and J are TRBV28 and TRBJ1-3; the D gene is possibly TRBD1 (5 bases). V was trimmed by 7 bases and J by 1 base, leaving 14 bases between them. The V gene's germline CDR1 is MDHEN and CDR2 SYDVKM. The CDR3 loop spans 15 amino acids. The CDR3 sequence: CASTSGGASGNTIYF. The CDR3 coding sequence is TGTGCCAGCACCTCAGGCGGGGCTTCTGGAAACACCATATATTTT.

The chain combines TRBV10-3 with TRBJ2-7; 12 nucleotides line up with TRBD1. With V trimmed by 6 bases and J by 6 bases, 6 bases remained unmatched. CDR1 is ENHRY, CDR2 SYGVKD, per germline. The CDR3 spans 14 residues. The CDR3 DNA follows: TGTGCCATCAGGGGACAGGGGGCGCTTCTCGAGCAGTACGTC. Translated: CAIRGQGALLEQYV.

In its sample, this clone was seen once. This sequence joins TRBV5-1 and TRBJ2-3; 16 bases match TRBD2. This CDR3 spans 19 amino acids. V lost 4 bases, J lost 0 bases, and 8 bases stayed unmatched. The germline gives CDR1 SGHRS, CDR2 YFSETQ. The CDR3: CASSPAGTSGRGSTDTQYF. The CDR3 region has the DNA TGCGCCAGCAGCCCGGCGGGGACTAGCGGGAGGGGGAGCACAGATACGCAGTATTTT.

V gene TRBV27 combines with J gene TRBJ1-2; 7 bases fit TRBD1. This CDR3 region has 13 residues. J lost 7 bases, V lost 5 bases, and 7 bases had no gene match. The germline CDR1 and CDR2 sequences are MNHEY and SMNVEV (reference sequence). The CDR3 protein is CASSPGTAGGYTF. CDR3 coding DNA: TGTGCCAGCAGTCCCGGGACAGCTGGTGGCTACACCTTC.

This clone has only one observation. The chain is built from TRBV2 and TRBJ1-2, with D unresolved. CDR3 size: 10 residues. Germline loops: CDR1 SNHLY, CDR2 FYNNEI. The V and J ends lost 7 bases and 3 bases respectively, with 3 bases between them. CDR3 nucleotide sequence: TGTGCCAGCATAGACTATGGCTACACCTTC. Translated, it gives CASIDYGYTF.

This clone was detected only a few times. This rearrangement joins TRBV15 to TRBJ2-6; the match to TRBD1 covers 8 bases. This CDR3 has 20 residues. Germline V CDR1 and CDR2: LNHNV, YYDKDF (reference sequence). Germline trimming cut 2 bases from V and 4 bases from J; bases unmatched to any gene: 16. The CDR3 DNA reads as TGTGCCACCAGCAGAACGTCTCCGGCAGGGGGCCCGAAAGGGGCCAACGTCCTGACTTTC. Protein sequence: CATSRTSPAGGPKGANVLTF.

The V call is TRBV5-1, the J call TRBJ2-7; 7 nucleotides line up with TRBD1. J gave up 5 bases and V 3 bases, and 2 bases lay outside the gene matches. The CDR3 runs 12 residues. Germline V lookup: CDR1 SGHRS, CDR2 YFSETQ. CDR3 protein: CASSSTGDEQYF. The CDR3 DNA follows: TGCGCCAGCAGCTCAACAGGGGACGAGCAGTACTTC.